This paragraph reports one TCR beta chain. The table lists this clone with a few counts. What antigen it recognizes has not been identified. Base qualities are not at hand, and no much larger clone is one base apart. TCRbeta CDR3 regions were amplified from genomic DNA by means of the immunoSEQ Assay, a bias-controlled multiplex PCR. Concerning the study's data processing: The number of nucleated cells in each sample was estimated by amplification of reference gene primers within the assay. To quantify the absolute abundance of each unique TCRbeta CDR3 rearrangement, sequence reads were collapsed and filtered. For each sample, productive Simpson clonality was calculated as the square root of Simpson's diversity index across productive rearrangements. The clones in this table, taken by TCRdb from immuneACCESS, are in-frame only. Not every clone is retained; where verified, under half of the shortfall comes from an unresolved V gene, and the cause of the rest is unknown. For V, J and clone size, that table is used; D and trimming come from the DNA. Here the sample has 70,000 to 100,000 clones; around 90% occur a single time. The leading ten clones occupy 4.3% of the sample.

Collaborating institutions collected whole blood in K2EDTA tubes following their own protocols. For TCRbeta analysis, collaborator samples were shipped as frozen whole blood, as isolated PBMCs, or as DNA extracted from either sample type. This record comes from a study of blood T cell repertoires in COVID-19 (TCRdb year 2020). With regard to the full study: The collaborator samples originated in the United States, Italy and Spain and spanned the acute and convalescent phases of COVID-19. The samples were drawn from the first 160 participants of the ongoing ImmuneRACE study and from 950 to 1,500 subjects provided by 6 global collaborators. The material from the prospective study consisted of cDNA or gDNA derived from T cells, B-cell-depleted T cells, or PBMCs. The repertoires were released in a freely available public database meant as a resource for research on the immune response to SARS-CoV-2. The dataset comprised deeply sampled blood TCRbeta repertoires from subjects exposed to, actively infected with, or recovered from COVID-19. A de-identified subject ID, COVID-19 status, age in years and sex were almost always included in the sample metadata. Where available, HLA class I and class II types were taken from metadata supplied by the sample provider and were not determined by assay-based typing.

Overall study results and their limits: The amount of clinical and demographic metadata varied by source and participant and was provided uncurated.

The sequenced material came from peripheral blood. The clonotype originates from a woman older than 75 with active or convalescent COVID-19.

The CDR3 is CASSGGLSNGELFF. The nucleotide sequence is given as TGCGCCAGCAGCGGGGGACTTTCGAACGGGGAGCTGTTTTTT. The rearranged segments are TRBV5-1 and TRBJ2-2, and possibly TRBD2, on 6 matching bases. V is clipped by 4 bases and J by 7 bases, and the sequence between their germline boundaries is 14 bases long. CDR1 and CDR2, per the germline V gene, are SGHRS and YFSETQ. There are 14 amino acids in the CDR3, from cysteine to phenylalanine inclusive. The only DNA kept is the CDR3, 42 bases in frame from the first base.